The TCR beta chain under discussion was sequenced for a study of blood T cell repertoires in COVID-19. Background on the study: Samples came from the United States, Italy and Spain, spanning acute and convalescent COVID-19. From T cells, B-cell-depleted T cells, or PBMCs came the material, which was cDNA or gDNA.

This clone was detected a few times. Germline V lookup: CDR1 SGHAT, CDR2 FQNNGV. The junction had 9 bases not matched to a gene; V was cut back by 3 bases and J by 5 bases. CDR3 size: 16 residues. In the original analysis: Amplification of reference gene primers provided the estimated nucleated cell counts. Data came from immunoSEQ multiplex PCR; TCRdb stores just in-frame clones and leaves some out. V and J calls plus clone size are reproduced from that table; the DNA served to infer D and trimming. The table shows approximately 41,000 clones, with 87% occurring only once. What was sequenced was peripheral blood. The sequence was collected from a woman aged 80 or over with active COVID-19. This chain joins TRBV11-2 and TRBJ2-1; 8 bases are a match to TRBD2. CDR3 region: CASSFNYAGGHNEQFF. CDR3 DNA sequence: TGTGCCAGCAGCTTTAACTATGCGGGGGGTCACAATGAGCAGTTCTTC.